This record looks at one T cell receptor beta chain sequence and its context. Its cognate antigen is unknown. This CDR3 contains 17 residues. Trimming stripped 1 base from V and 4 bases from J, with 19 bases between. Looked up from germline, CDR1 is LGHNA and CDR2 is YSLEER. The record originates from a study of long-term antiretroviral therapy in people with HIV. The study's findings and limits: Although diversity increased after ART, it remained lower than in transplant donor controls. The study collected no data on ART adherence, viral resistance or therapy changes.

Researchers report immunoSEQ v3.0 was run at survey level. Researchers set sequencing to target about 35,000-55,000 T-cell genomes per sample. Some clones are missing from TCRdb's copy, which holds only in-frame ones; the method was immunoSEQ multiplex PCR. The sample shows some 21,000 clones, more than 70% of them seen only once. At minimum, one pre-ART and two post-ART PBMC samples were obtained from each donor. The chain employs TRBV4-3 and TRBJ1-2; the D is unclear. This clonotype was sampled from a woman between 40 and 50 years old with HIV. The sample consisted of unsorted PBMCs, taken around 1.8 years before starting antiretroviral therapy. The DNA for the CDR3 is TGCGCCAGCAGCCAAGTAGCCGGGATTCGGCCCACCTATGGCTACACCTTC. Protein sequence: CASSQVAGIRPTYGYTF.